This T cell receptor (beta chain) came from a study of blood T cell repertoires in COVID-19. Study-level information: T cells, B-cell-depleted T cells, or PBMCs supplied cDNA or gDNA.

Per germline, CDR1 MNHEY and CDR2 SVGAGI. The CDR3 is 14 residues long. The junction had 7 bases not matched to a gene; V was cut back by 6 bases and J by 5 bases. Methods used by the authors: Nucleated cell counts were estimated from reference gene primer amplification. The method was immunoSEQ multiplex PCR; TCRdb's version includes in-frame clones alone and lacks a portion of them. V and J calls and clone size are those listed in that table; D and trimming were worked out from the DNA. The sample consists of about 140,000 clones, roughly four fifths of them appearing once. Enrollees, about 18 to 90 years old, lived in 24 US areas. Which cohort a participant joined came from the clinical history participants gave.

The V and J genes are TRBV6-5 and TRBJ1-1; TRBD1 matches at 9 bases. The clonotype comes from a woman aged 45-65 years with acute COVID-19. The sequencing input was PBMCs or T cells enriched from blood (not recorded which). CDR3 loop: CASSVQGAITEAFF. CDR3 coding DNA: TGTGCCAGCAGCGTACAGGGGGCAATTACTGAAGCTTTCTTT.